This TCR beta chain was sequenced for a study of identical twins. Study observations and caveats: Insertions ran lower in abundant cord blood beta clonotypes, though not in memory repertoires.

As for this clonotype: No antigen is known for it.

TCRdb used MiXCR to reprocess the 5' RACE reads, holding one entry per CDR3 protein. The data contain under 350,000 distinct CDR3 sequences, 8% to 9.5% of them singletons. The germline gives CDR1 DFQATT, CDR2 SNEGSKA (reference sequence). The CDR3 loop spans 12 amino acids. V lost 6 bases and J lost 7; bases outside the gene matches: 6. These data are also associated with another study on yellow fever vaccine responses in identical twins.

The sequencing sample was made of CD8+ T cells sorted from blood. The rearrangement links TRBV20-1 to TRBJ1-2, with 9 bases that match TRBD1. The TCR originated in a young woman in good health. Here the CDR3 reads CSAPLTGGGYTF. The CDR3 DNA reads TGCAGTGCCCCCCTGACAGGGGGTGGCTACACCTTC.